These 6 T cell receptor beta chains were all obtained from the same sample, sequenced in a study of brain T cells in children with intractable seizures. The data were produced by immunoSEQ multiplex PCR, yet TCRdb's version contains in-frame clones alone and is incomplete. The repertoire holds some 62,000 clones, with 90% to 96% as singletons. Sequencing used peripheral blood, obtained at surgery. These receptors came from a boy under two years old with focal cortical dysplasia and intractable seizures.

The CDR3 sequence: CASSVSGTNTDTQYF. Here the CDR3 DNA reads TGTGCCAGCTCTGTTAGCGGGACGAACACAGATACGCAGTATTTT. This rearrangement joins TRBV28 to TRBJ2-3, with 8 bases aligning to TRBD2. Germline CDR1 reads MDHEN; CDR2 reads SYDVKM. CDR3 size: 15 residues. Losses at the gene ends were 8 bases for V and 2 bases for J; bases not matched to a gene: 9.

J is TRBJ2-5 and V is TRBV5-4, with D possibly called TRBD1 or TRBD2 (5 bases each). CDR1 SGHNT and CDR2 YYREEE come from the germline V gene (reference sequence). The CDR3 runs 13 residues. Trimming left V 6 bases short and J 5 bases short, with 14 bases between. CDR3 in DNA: TGTGCCAGCACCCCGTTAGAGGGGGAGACCCAGTACTTC. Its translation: CASTPLEGETQYF.

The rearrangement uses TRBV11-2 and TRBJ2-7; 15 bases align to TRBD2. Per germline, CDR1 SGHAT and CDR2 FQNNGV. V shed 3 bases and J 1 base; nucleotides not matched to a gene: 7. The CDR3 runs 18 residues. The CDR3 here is CASSFDGLAGGPSYEQYF. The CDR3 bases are TGTGCCAGCAGCTTCGACGGACTAGCGGGGGGGCCTTCCTACGAGCAGTACTTC.

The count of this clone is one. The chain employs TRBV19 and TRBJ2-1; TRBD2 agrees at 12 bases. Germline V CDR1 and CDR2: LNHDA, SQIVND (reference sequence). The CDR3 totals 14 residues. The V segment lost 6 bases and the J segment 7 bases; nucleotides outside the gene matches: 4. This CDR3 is CASRTSGSSNEQFF. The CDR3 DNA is TGTGCCAGTAGGACTAGCGGGAGTAGTAATGAGCAGTTCTTC.

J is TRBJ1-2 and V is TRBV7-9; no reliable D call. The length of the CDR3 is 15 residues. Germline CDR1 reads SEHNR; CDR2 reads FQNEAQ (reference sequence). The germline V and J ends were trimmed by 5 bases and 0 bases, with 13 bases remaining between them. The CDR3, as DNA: TGTGCCAGCAGCACCCGCCCAGGAACTAACTATGGCTACACCTTC. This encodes CASSTRPGTNYGYTF. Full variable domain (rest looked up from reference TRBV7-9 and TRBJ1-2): DTGVSQNPRHKITKRGQNVTFRCDPISEHNRLYWYRQTLGQGPEFLTYFQNEAQLEKSRLLSDRFSAERPKGSFSTLEIQRTEQGDSAMYLCASSTRPGTNYGYTFGSGTRLTVV.

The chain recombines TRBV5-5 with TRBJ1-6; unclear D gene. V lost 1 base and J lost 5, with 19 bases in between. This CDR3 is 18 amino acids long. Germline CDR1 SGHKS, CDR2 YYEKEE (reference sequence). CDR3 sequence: CASSLRALRVGDNSPLHF. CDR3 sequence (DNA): TGTGCCAGCAGCTTGAGGGCCCTCCGGGTTGGAGATAATTCACCCCTCCACTTT.